The 27 T cell receptor beta chains in this list originate from one sample, sequenced in a study of CD8 T cells in ankylosing spondylitis. Study observations and caveats: A TCR beta motif made of several highly homologous variants seemed typical of ankylosing spondylitis blood.

These receptors' targets are unknown. TCRdb reprocessed the 5' RACE reads with MiXCR, giving one entry per CDR3 protein. Counted here are roughly 300,000 distinct CDR3 sequences, 8% occurring once; the ten biggest clones make up roughly 15%. The sample consisted of blood, either unsorted or a sorted T cell fraction (not recorded which). Receptors were obtained from a male donor with ankylosing spondylitis.

The table lists this clonotype with many counts. The J gene is TRBJ1-5, the V gene TRBV27, with D tentatively TRBD1 (5 bases). Trimming shortened V by 9 bases and J by 7 bases, and 16 bases separated the two germline ends. This CDR3 has 13 amino acids. CDR1 and CDR2 (germline): MNHEY, SMNVEV (reference sequence). The CDR3 coding sequence is TGTGCCAGGTCCGGGACCCTGGGGCAGCCCCAGCATTTT. As protein: CARSGTLGQPQHF.

CDR3 sequence reads: CASRFGAGWNEQFF. CDR3 in DNA: TGTGCCAGTAGGTTCGGGGCCGGGTGGAATGAGCAGTTCTTC. The V gene is TRBV19, the J gene TRBJ2-1; D may match TRBD1 or TRBD2 (5 bases each). CDR1 and CDR2 from the germline V gene are LNHDA and SQIVND (reference sequence). The CDR3 consists of 14 residues. V was shortened by 6 bases and J by 7 bases, with 16 bases between the two germline ends.

V is TRBV10-3 and J is TRBJ2-7; 8 nucleotides match TRBD2. With V trimmed by 6 bases and J by 3 bases, 7 bases remained unmatched. The CDR3 extends over 14 amino acids. Germline loops: CDR1 ENHRY, CDR2 SYGVKD. The chain's CDR3 is CAIRPGLDFYEQYF. The CDR3 region has the DNA TGTGCCATCAGGCCGGGACTAGACTTCTACGAGCAGTACTTC.

This clonotype was counted a few times. The chain uses TRBV4-2 and TRBJ1-2; D unclear. Per the germline V gene, CDR1 is LGHNA and CDR2 is YNFKEQ. The CDR3 runs 13 residues. V lost 1 base and J lost 1, with 4 bases in between. The CDR3 loop is CASSQGVNYGYTF. The CDR3 bases are TGTGCCAGCAGCCAAGGAGTTAACTATGGCTACACCTTC.

This clonotype was seen only a few times. The chain uses TRBV4-1 and TRBJ2-1, with a tentative D call TRBD2 (6 bases). Trimming took off 1 base at V and 2 bases at J, with 12 bases between the two ends. The CDR3 runs to 16 residues. The germline V gene encodes CDR1 MGHRA and CDR2 YSYEKL. The CDR3 here is CASSQVYGSAYNEQFF. In DNA, the CDR3 is TGCGCCAGCAGCCAAGTCTACGGGAGCGCCTACAATGAGCAGTTCTTC.

This chain uses TRBV27 with TRBJ2-7; D may be TRBD1 or TRBD2 (5 bases each). The germline V and J ends were trimmed by 6 bases and 4 bases, with 16 bases remaining between them. This CDR3 has 14 amino acids. The germline V gene has CDR1 MNHEY and CDR2 SMNVEV (reference sequence). The CDR3 spells CASSLPSREYEQYF. Written as DNA, the CDR3 is TGTGCCAGCAGCCTCCCATCCAGGGAGTACGAGCAGTACTTC.

This clonotype was picked up a small number of times. This chain connects TRBV29-1 to TRBJ2-5, with D tentatively TRBD1 or TRBD2 (5 bases each). V was clipped by 8 bases and J by 5 bases, with 18 bases between them. Germline V lookup: CDR1 SQVTM, CDR2 ANQGSEA. CDR3 length: 13 residues. The CDR3 nucleotides read TGCAGCACTGGGACCTTCAGCTGGGAGACCCAGTACTTC. It yields the protein CSTGTFSWETQYF.

The V and J genes are TRBV5-1 and TRBJ2-2, with a possible D match to TRBD1 (6 bases). Between the trimmed V and J ends, which lost 4 bases and 13 bases, there was a span of 20 bases. Germline CDR1 SGHRS, CDR2 YFSETQ. The CDR3 covers 14 residues. In DNA form, the CDR3 reads TGCGCCAGCAGCACCCTAGGGGGAAGCGAAGCGCTGTTTTTT. Protein product: CASSTLGGSEALFF.

This chain connects TRBV20-1 to TRBJ2-2, with 7 bases that match TRBD2. From germline, CDR1 is DFQATT and CDR2 SNEGSKA (reference sequence). The CDR3 has 16 residues. V was pared by 7 bases and J by 7 bases, with 18 bases of the junction left unmatched. CDR3 region: CSVTGAGGSRNGELFF. DNA of the CDR3: TGCAGTGTTACGGGAGCGGGCGGGAGTAGAAACGGGGAGCTGTTTTTT.

The rearrangement joins TRBV27 to TRBJ2-3; no clear D. The CDR3 consists of 13 residues. Germline loops: CDR1 MNHEY, CDR2 SMNVEV (reference sequence). Trimming pared 0 bases from V and 11 bases from J, leaving 12 bases between. CDR3 nucleotide sequence: TGTGCCAGCAGTTTATCTAGCTTGGGCCTGCAGTATTTT. Amino acids: CASSLSSLGLQYF.

This clonotype has more than one count but fewer than ten. The chain has TRBV6-4 and TRBJ1-2, with D possibly TRBD1 on 6 matching bases. Germline CDR1 is MRHNA and CDR2 is SNTAGT. This CDR3 region has 19 residues. The V end lost 2 bases, the J end lost 5 bases, and 27 bases lay between the germline ends. The CDR3 is CASSDNRQAGRSTKYGYTF. As DNA, the CDR3 is TGTGCCAGCAGTGACAACCGACAGGCTGGCAGATCCACGAAATATGGCTACACCTTC.

This clonotype was recorded a few times. The J gene is TRBJ1-2, the V gene TRBV19; D might be TRBD1 (5 bases). Germline-derived CDR1 and CDR2 are LNHDA and SQIVND (reference sequence). This CDR3 has 14 residues. V was pared by 7 bases and J by 6 bases, with 18 bases between. The CDR3 protein is CASIKGQESDGYTF. CDR3 sequence (DNA): TGTGCCAGTATAAAGGGGCAGGAAAGTGATGGCTACACCTTC. Based on the CDR3 plus reference TRBV19 and TRBJ1-2, the full variable domain is DGGITQSPKYLFRKEGQNVTLSCEQNLNHDAMYWYRQDPGQGLRLIYYSQIVNDFQKGDIAEGYSVSREKKESFPLTVTSAQKNPTAFYLCASIKGQESDGYTFGSGTRLTVV.

This clonotype occurred many times. CDR3 nucleotides: TGTGCCATCGGACTAGCGGGAGGGAACGGGGAGCTGTTTTTT. Translation gives CAIGLAGGNGELFF. V and J are TRBV10-3 and TRBJ2-2; 15 nucleotides match TRBD2. V shed 8 bases and J 7 bases; nucleotides not matched to a gene: 2. From germline, CDR1 is ENHRY and CDR2 SYGVKD. The CDR3 is 14 residues long.

This clonotype was picked up many times. CDR3 sequence: CASSPLAGGGYEQYF. The DNA of the CDR3 is TGCGCCAGCAGCCCATTAGCGGGAGGAGGCTACGAGCAGTACTTC. The chain uses TRBV5-1 and TRBJ2-7; 10 bases fit TRBD2. Trimming at V came to 4 bases and at J to 3 bases, leaving 7 bases not matched to a gene. Germline CDR1 reads SGHRS; CDR2 reads YFSETQ. This CDR3 region has 15 residues.

The chain has TRBV5-4 and TRBJ2-5; a possible D gene is TRBD2 (5 bases). CDR3 size: 11 residues. Germline loops: CDR1 SGHNT, CDR2 YYREEE (reference sequence). V dropped 4 bases and J dropped 7 bases, with 8 bases sitting between them. The CDR3 here is CASSQEGTQYF. The CDR3 DNA reads TGTGCCAGCAGCCAAGAGGGGACCCAGTACTTC.

This clonotype turned up a few times. This rearrangement joins TRBV10-3 to TRBJ2-2, with unresolved D. The CDR3 length is 16 residues. Germline values: CDR1 ENHRY, CDR2 SYGVKD. Trimming shortened V by 7 bases and J by 1 base, and 16 bases separated the two germline ends. The CDR3 DNA is TGTGCCATCACCACCGTTGGACCCATGAACACCGGGGAGCTGTTTTTT. It translates to CAITTVGPMNTGELFF.

The sample holds a few counts of this clonotype. The V call is TRBV3-1, the J call TRBJ2-7; no definite D call. V was shortened by 6 bases and J by 5 bases, with 8 bases between the two germline ends. The germline V gene encodes CDR1 LGHDT and CDR2 YNNKEL (reference sequence). The CDR3 has 11 residues. Here the CDR3 DNA reads TGTGCCAGCAGTCTCGATCACGAGCAGTACTTC. Its translation: CASSLDHEQYF.

This clonotype was seen a few times. This chain connects TRBV5-1 to TRBJ2-4, with 10 bases aligning to TRBD1. The trim removed 3 bases at V and 7 bases at J, leaving 7 bases unmatched. This CDR3 region has 15 residues. Germline values: CDR1 SGHRS, CDR2 YFSETQ. In DNA, the CDR3 is TGCGCCAGCAGCTCGGCCGGGACAGGGGCTAACATTCAGTACTTC. It encodes CASSSAGTGANIQYF.

The rearrangement joins TRBV9 to TRBJ1-2; 7 bases agree with TRBD1. Germline CDR1 SGDLS, CDR2 YYNGEE. J was trimmed by 3 bases and V by 0 bases; bases with no gene match: 17. The CDR3 has 19 residues. CDR3 amino acids: CASSVGLGTATGTHYGYTF. The CDR3 DNA follows: TGTGCCAGCAGCGTAGGCTTAGGGACAGCAACCGGTACTCACTATGGCTACACCTTC. Complete variable domain (other parts from reference TRBV9 and TRBJ1-2): DSGVTQTPKHLITATGQRVTLRCSPRSGDLSVYWYQQSLDQGLQFLIQYYNGEERAKGNILERFSAQQFPDLHSELNLSSLELGDSALYFCASSVGLGTATGTHYGYTFGSGTRLTVV.

In its sample, this clonotype was seen a few times. The genes are TRBV24-1 and TRBJ2-3, with TRBD1 identical over 10 bases. The CDR3 is 17 residues long. Per germline, CDR1 KGHDR and CDR2 SFDVKD. The trim removed 4 bases at V and 7 bases at J, leaving 13 bases unmatched. This CDR3 is CATSESRDRGTRYTQYF. DNA of the CDR3: TGTGCCACCAGTGAGTCCCGGGACAGGGGCACGCGATATACGCAGTATTTT.

This clonotype was detected many times. The genes are TRBV29-1 and TRBJ2-7; TRBD1 agrees at 9 bases. The CDR3 covers 13 residues. Unmatched junction bases numbered 6, after V lost 3 bases and J lost 6 bases. Looked up from germline, CDR1 is SQVTM and CDR2 is ANQGSEA. DNA of the CDR3: TGCAGCGTTGAGGGGACAGGGACCTTCGAGCAGTACTTC. Its protein is CSVEGTGTFEQYF.

This chain connects TRBV29-1 to TRBJ1-2; no firm D call. The CDR3 spans 12 residues. CDR1 SQVTM and CDR2 ANQGSEA come from the germline V gene. V lost 4 bases to trimming and J lost 3 bases, with 9 bases between them. The CDR3 spells CSVGRKYYGYTF. The DNA of the CDR3 is TGCAGCGTTGGTAGGAAATACTATGGCTACACCTTC.

The V gene is TRBV25-1, the J gene TRBJ2-2; D gene unclear. Germline V CDR1 and CDR2: MGHDK, SYGVNS. The V end was cut by 3 bases, the J end by 4 bases, with 18 bases between. The CDR3 spans 17 residues. This chain's CDR3 is CASSDPQSNWGTGELFF. Written as DNA, the CDR3 is TGTGCCAGCAGTGACCCACAGAGCAATTGGGGCACCGGGGAGCTGTTTTTT.

This chain joins TRBV19 and TRBJ2-4; D might be TRBD1 or TRBD2, each matching 5 bases. The CDR3 totals 15 residues. The germline V gene encodes CDR1 LNHDA and CDR2 SQIVND (reference sequence). Trimming left V 8 bases short and J 0 bases short, with 14 bases between. For the CDR3, the DNA is TGTGCCAGTGCCCCGGGGCCGTTAGCCAAAAACATTCAGTACTTC. Protein sequence: CASAPGPLAKNIQYF.

This clonotype was counted many times. CDR3 nucleotides: TGTGCCAGCAGTGAAGGGGGGACAGGGCTCACAGATACGCAGTATTTT. Its protein product is CASSEGGTGLTDTQYF. The chain employs TRBV2 and TRBJ2-3, with TRBD1 matching 9 bases. The trim removed 1 base at V and 2 bases at J, leaving 4 bases unmatched. The CDR3 spans 16 residues. CDR1 SNHLY and CDR2 FYNNEI come from the germline V gene. The full variable domain, completed using reference TRBV2 and TRBJ2-3, is EPEVTQTPSHQVTQMGQEVILRCVPISNHLYFYWYRQILGQKVEFLVSFYNNEISEKSEIFDDQFSVERPDGSNFTLKIRSTKLEDSAMYFCASSEGGTGLTDTQYFGPGTRLTVL.

This clonotype has at least ten counts. V usage is TRBV29-1 and J usage is TRBJ2-2; D unclear. Trimming took off 4 bases at V and 1 base at J, with 19 bases between the two ends. CDR1 is SQVTM, CDR2 ANQGSEA, per germline. This CDR3 has 17 amino acids. DNA of the CDR3: TGCAGCGTTGGTCCTGGCGCGGCCGAATGGAACACCGGGGAGCTGTTTTTT. Its protein product is CSVGPGAAEWNTGELFF.

The V and J genes are TRBV11-2 and TRBJ1-4; 9 positions agree with TRBD1. The CDR3 is made up of 17 amino acids. CDR1 is SGHAT, CDR2 FQNNGV, per germline. The ends lost 3 bases at V and 7 bases at J; junction bases unmatched: 12. CDR3 sequence (DNA): TGTGCCAGCAGCTTGGGACAGGGACATTTTTCCGGTGAAAAACTGTTTTTT. Its protein is CASSLGQGHFSGEKLFF. Full variable domain (missing parts from reference TRBV11-2 and TRBJ1-4): EAGVAQSPRYKIIEKRQSVAFWCNPISGHATLYWYQQILGQGPKLLIQFQNNGVVDDSQLPKDRFSAERLKGVDSTLKIQPAKLEDSAVYLCASSLGQGHFSGEKLFFGSGTQLSVL.